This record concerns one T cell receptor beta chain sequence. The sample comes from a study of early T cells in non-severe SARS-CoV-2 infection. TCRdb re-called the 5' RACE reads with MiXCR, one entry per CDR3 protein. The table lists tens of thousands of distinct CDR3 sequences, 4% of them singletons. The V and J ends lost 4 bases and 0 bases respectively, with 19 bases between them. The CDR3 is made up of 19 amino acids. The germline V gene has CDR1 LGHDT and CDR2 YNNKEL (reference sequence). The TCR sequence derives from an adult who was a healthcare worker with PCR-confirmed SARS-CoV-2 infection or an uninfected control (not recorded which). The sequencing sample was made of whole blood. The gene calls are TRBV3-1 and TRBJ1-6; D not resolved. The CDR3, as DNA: TGTGCCAGCAGCCTTCAACCCCCAAGGGATAGCTCCTATAATTCACCCCTCCACTTT. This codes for CASSLQPPRDSSYNSPLHF.